A single sample gave rise to the 14 T cell receptor beta chains below, sequenced in a study of technical replicates of blood from a handful of donors. Generated by immunoSEQ multiplex PCR, the TCRdb table keeps only in-frame clones and is missing some. The sample records some 80,000 clones, around 97% being singletons. Specimen: T cells isolated from PBMCs. These receptors were obtained from a human donor in good health.

The chain recombines TRBV7-8 with TRBJ2-1; D is uncertain. The CDR3 sequence is 11 residues long. V shed 3 bases and J shed 5 bases, with 2 bases lying between them. Germline V gives CDR1 SGHVS, CDR2 FQNEAQ. CDR3 nucleotides: TGTGCCAGCAGCTTCAACAATGAGCAGTTCTTC. This gives the protein CASSFNNEQFF.

The rearrangement uses TRBV25-1 and TRBJ1-1; unclear D gene. Deletions cut 3 bases from V and 5 bases from J, with 7 bases between. This CDR3 region has 12 residues. Germline CDR1 reads MGHDK; CDR2 reads SYGVNS. This chain's CDR3 is CASSDPGTEAFF. CDR3 bases: TGTGCCAGCAGTGACCCGGGGACTGAAGCTTTCTTT.

This chain uses TRBV6-1 with TRBJ1-1; 10 bases agree with TRBD1. The CDR3 covers 15 residues. Trimming removed 2 bases from V and 5 bases from J; junction bases left unmatched: 5. CDR1 and CDR2 (germline): MNHNS, SASEGT. The CDR3 DNA sequence: TGTGCCAGCAGTGAACCGACAGGGGGCTCTACTGAAGCTTTCTTT. It codes for CASSEPTGGSTEAFF.

The chain links TRBV30 to TRBJ1-2, with TRBD1 identical over 7 bases. There are 14 residues in the CDR3. Per germline, CDR1 GTSNPN and CDR2 SVGIG (reference sequence). The trim removed 3 bases at V and 4 bases at J, leaving 8 bases unmatched. The CDR3 DNA follows: TGTGCCTGGAGCCCGGGACAGAACCTCTATGGCTACACCTTC. Amino acids: CAWSPGQNLYGYTF.

The chain joins TRBV2 to TRBJ1-2; 8 bases are shared with TRBD1. The germline V gene has CDR1 SNHLY and CDR2 FYNNEI. J gave up 2 bases and V 1 base, and 6 bases lay outside the gene matches. The CDR3 covers 16 residues. The CDR3 coding sequence is TGTGCCAGCAGTGAAGGCCCGCGGACAGGGAACTATGGCTACACCTTC. Translating it yields CASSEGPRTGNYGYTF.

The V gene is TRBV7-8, the J gene TRBJ2-7, with D tentatively TRBD1 (5 bases). Germline V gene sequence: CDR1 SGHVS, CDR2 FQNEAQ. The CDR3 is made up of 13 amino acids. Trimming took 6 bases from V and 4 from J, leaving 13 bases between them. The CDR3 DNA sequence: TGTGCCAGCAGACCCGCAGGGAAGTACGAGCAGTACTTC. The encoded protein is CASRPAGKYEQYF.

The chain uses TRBV4-2 and TRBJ1-3; D may be TRBD1 (6 bases). V was shortened by 0 bases and J by 0 bases, with 9 bases between the two germline ends. Looked up from germline, CDR1 is LGHNA and CDR2 is YNFKEQ. This CDR3 region has 16 residues. The CDR3 here is CASSQDRGSSGNTIYF. The CDR3 nucleotides are TGTGCCAGCAGCCAAGATAGGGGGTCCTCTGGAAACACCATATATTTT.

This clone appeared a single time. The chain uses TRBV18 and TRBJ1-2, with 8 bases fitting TRBD1. Germline CDR1 KGHSH, CDR2 LQKENI. The V segment lost 3 bases and the J segment 6 bases; nucleotides outside the gene matches: 6. This CDR3 spans 14 amino acids. The chain's CDR3 is CASSPDRGSDGYTF. CDR3 sequence (DNA): TGTGCCAGCTCACCTGACAGGGGTTCGGATGGCTACACCTTC.

The chain joins TRBV4-1 to TRBJ1-5; possible D gene TRBD1, 5 bases. V gave up 1 base and J gave up 1 base, with 14 bases separating them. Per germline, CDR1 MGHRA and CDR2 YSYEKL. This CDR3 comprises 17 residues. The DNA for the CDR3 is TGCGCCAGCAGCCAAGTGCAGGGCATGGGGAGCAATCAGCCCCAGCATTTT. This translates into CASSQVQGMGSNQPQHF.

The chain links TRBV5-6 to TRBJ2-2; D possibly corresponds to TRBD1 (5 bases). The CDR3 is made up of 15 amino acids. V gave up 0 bases and J gave up 2 bases, with 8 bases separating them. Germline V gene data show CDR1 as SGHDT and CDR2 as YYEEEE. The DNA of the CDR3 is TGTGCCAGCAGCTTGGAAAGGGGCAACACCGGGGAGCTGTTTTTT. Encoded protein: CASSLERGNTGELFF.

In this sample, this clone turned up a few times. The CDR3 region has the DNA TGCGCCAGCAGCTTGGGACAGCCCCTGTACGAGCAGTACTTC. Translated: CASSLGQPLYEQYF. The chain recombines TRBV5-1 with TRBJ2-7; TRBD1 might be the D (5 bases). Trimming took off 0 bases at V and 4 bases at J, with 11 bases between the two ends. In germline, CDR1 is SGHRS, CDR2 YFSETQ. This CDR3 spans 14 amino acids.

The CDR3 region is CASSDRLWQPQHF. The CDR3 DNA follows: TGTGCCAGCAGCGACAGACTGTGGCAGCCCCAGCATTTT. This rearrangement joins TRBV21-1 to TRBJ1-5; the table assigns TRBD1, which was not confirmed against the DNA. TRBV21-1 is noted as a pseudogene. The CDR3 covers 13 residues.

In its sample, this clone was seen once. The V gene is TRBV5-8, the J gene TRBJ2-3; no clear D. The length of the CDR3 is 17 residues. Germline V gene data show CDR1 as SGHTS and CDR2 as YDEGEE. V lost 2 bases and J 2 bases, leaving 18 bases between the germline ends. The CDR3 region is CASSLLISPSYTDTQYF. The CDR3, as DNA: TGTGCCAGCAGCTTACTTATATCGCCCTCCTACACAGATACGCAGTATTTT.

This rearrangement joins TRBV30 to TRBJ2-7; 10 nucleotides line up with TRBD1. This CDR3 has 12 residues. Germline V gene lookup returns CDR1 GTSNPN and CDR2 SVGIG (reference sequence). Losses at the gene ends were 7 bases for V and 6 bases for J; bases not matched to a gene: 6. The CDR3 coding sequence is TGTGCCTTCCGGGACAGGGGAGGCGAGCAGTACTTC. Its protein product is CAFRDRGGEQYF. The entire variable domain, with the rest obtained from reference TRBV30 and TRBJ2-7, is as follows: SQTIHQWPATLVQPVGSPLSLECTVEGTSNPNLYWYRQAAGRGLQLLFYSVGIGQISSEVPQNLSASRPQDRQFILSSKKLLLSDSGFYLCAFRDRGGEQYFGPGTRLTVT.